Included here is one T cell receptor beta chain sequence, with context. The target of this receptor is not known. The record has no base qualities; no much larger clone is one base away. This entry belongs to a study of blood T cell repertoires in COVID-19 (dated by TCRdb to the early 2020s). At the level of the whole study: The collaborator samples originated in the United States, Italy and Spain and spanned the acute and convalescent phases of COVID-19. A de-identified subject ID, COVID-19 status, age in years and sex were almost always included in the sample metadata. Samples came from the ongoing ImmuneRACE study (first 160 participants) plus 1,254 subjects from 6 global collaborators. The material from the prospective study consisted of cDNA or gDNA derived from T cells, B-cell-depleted T cells, or PBMCs. The dataset comprised deeply sampled blood TCRbeta repertoires from subjects exposed to, actively infected with, or recovered from COVID-19. A freely available public database, intended as a resource for researchers studying the immune response to SARS-CoV-2, is where the repertoires were released. Where available, HLA class I and class II types were obtained from metadata supplied by the sample provider rather than from assay-based typing.

The junction shows trimming of 4 bases on V and 4 bases on J, plus 23 bases between the germline ends. The germline V gene provides CDR1 SGDLS and CDR2 YYNGEE. The CDR3, cysteine through phenylalanine, is 17 amino acids long. Just the 51-base CDR3 DNA is kept, in frame starting at base 1. TCRbeta CDR3 regions were amplified from genomic DNA by means of the immunoSEQ Assay, a bias-controlled multiplex PCR. The published analysis was carried out like this. Nucleated cell counts per sample were estimated from amplification of reference gene primers within the assay. Sequence reads were collapsed and filtered to measure the absolute abundance of every unique TCRbeta CDR3 rearrangement. For each sample, productive Simpson clonality was calculated as the square root of Simpson's diversity index across productive rearrangements. TCRdb stores this immuneACCESS table with in-frame sequences only. Part of the clones is absent; in the studies checked, under half of the shortfall reflects unresolved V genes, and no reason is known for the rest. D and trimming come from the DNA, and the V and J calls and clone size come from that table. In this sample the table shows 46,000 or so clones, 70% to 90% of which occur a single time. About 12% of the sample is in the top ten clones.

Collaborating institutions collected whole blood in K2EDTA tubes following their own protocols. For TCRbeta analysis, collaborators shipped samples in one of three forms: frozen whole blood, isolated PBMCs, or DNA extracted from either of those sample types. Points the paper makes about the study in general: Clinical and demographic metadata were provided uncurated, with the amount varying by source and participant.

This receptor was identified in a human donor in a cohort sampled during active COVID-19. The sequence is built from TRBV9 and TRBJ1-2; TRBD1 might be the D gene, on 6 matching bases. Sequencing used peripheral blood. The nucleotide sequence reads TGTGCCAGCAGCAACTCTCGGGAACGGACAGATGGCTATGGCTACACCTTC. Its coded protein is CASSNSRERTDGYGYTF.